These 9 T cell receptor beta chains share one sample of origin, sequenced in a study of CD8 T cells in ankylosing spondylitis. MiXCR, run by TCRdb on the 5' RACE reads, gives a single entry per CDR3 protein. The table has 200,000 or so distinct CDR3 sequences, 15% to 20% seen once. Sequencing was carried out using blood, either unsorted or a sorted T cell fraction (not recorded which). Receptor source: a male donor aged 5 to 30 with ankylosing spondylitis or in good health (not recorded which).

This clonotype was counted ten times or more. The rearrangement links TRBV12-3 or TRBV12-4 to TRBJ1-2; TRBD1 agrees at 8 bases. Trimming at V came to 6 bases and at J to 7 bases, leaving 7 bases not matched to a gene. This CDR3 contains 13 residues. This CDR3 is CASSKGQGAGYTF. In nucleotides, the CDR3 is TGTGCCAGCAGCAAAGGACAGGGTGCTGGCTACACCTTC.

The V gene is TRBV29-1, the J gene TRBJ2-5, with 11 positions matching TRBD1. The CDR3 loop spans 13 amino acids. The germline V gene encodes CDR1 SQVTM and CDR2 ANQGSEA. With 4 bases clipped from V and 5 bases from J, the junction kept 3 bases outside the gene matches. The CDR3 nucleotides read TGCAGCGTTGGGGACAGGGGGACGGAGACCCAGTACTTC. Residues: CSVGDRGTETQYF. The complete variable domain, with remaining parts taken from reference TRBV29-1 and TRBJ2-5, reads SAVISQKPSRDICQRGTSLTIQCQVDSQVTMMFWYRQQPGQSLTLIATANQGSEATYESGFVIDKFPISRPNLTFSTLTVSNMSPEDSSIYLCSVGDRGTETQYFGPGTRLLVL.

In its sample, this clonotype was seen many times. J is TRBJ2-1 and V is TRBV12-3 or TRBV12-4; a possible D gene is TRBD2 (6 bases). This CDR3 region has 13 residues. V lost 6 bases to trimming and J lost 4 bases, with 10 bases between them. CDR3 nucleotides: TGTGCCAGCAGACGGGACTCGTACAATGAGCAGTTCTTC. The encoded protein is CASRRDSYNEQFF.

This clonotype was picked up many times. CDR3 coding DNA: TGTGCCAGCAGCCGCTACAAGAACGTTGAACAGTTCTTC. Residues: CASSRYKNVEQFF. J is TRBJ2-1 and V is TRBV14; D is uncertain. The CDR3 is 13 amino acids. Germline V gene lookup returns CDR1 SGHDN and CDR2 FVKESK. V shed 4 bases and J shed 13 bases, with 17 bases lying between them. The entire variable domain, with the rest obtained from reference TRBV14 and TRBJ2-1, is as follows: EAGVTQFPSHSVIEKGQTVTLRCDPISGHDNLYWYRRVMGKEIKFLLHFVKESKQDESGMPNNRFLAERTGGTYSTLKVQPAELEDSGVYFCASSRYKNVEQFFGPGTRLTVL.

This clonotype was counted many times. V gene TRBV7-2 combines with J gene TRBJ2-3, with 7 nucleotides matching TRBD2. Germline V gene data show CDR1 as SGHTA and CDR2 as FQGNSA. The CDR3 extends over 15 amino acids. The V gene end was trimmed by 5 bases and the J gene end by 5 bases; junction bases not matched to a gene: 10. The CDR3 reads CASSRAPGGEDTQYF. The CDR3 DNA reads as TGTGCCAGCAGCCGAGCTCCGGGAGGTGAAGATACGCAGTATTTT.

V usage is TRBV29-1 and J usage is TRBJ2-3, with TRBD2 matching 9 bases. Germline lookup yields CDR1 SQVTM and CDR2 ANQGSEA. V trimming: 6 bases; J trimming: 2 bases; junction bases outside the gene matches: 3. The CDR3 contains 13 residues. The DNA of the CDR3 is TGCAGCGTCCGCGGGAGGGCCACAGATACGCAGTATTTT. It codes for CSVRGRATDTQYF.

The chain recombines TRBV9 with TRBJ2-5; TRBD2 agrees at 13 bases. The germline gives CDR1 SGDLS, CDR2 YYNGEE. The CDR3 sequence is 16 residues long. After removal of 2 bases from V and 5 bases from J, the junction contained 6 bases not matched to a gene. The CDR3 bases are TGTGCCAGCAGCGTGACTAGCGGGAGGACGCGGGAGACCCAGTACTTC. It yields the protein CASSVTSGRTRETQYF.

This clonotype was recorded at least ten times. This sequence joins TRBV12-3 or TRBV12-4 and TRBJ2-5, with 8 positions matching TRBD1. This CDR3 comprises 14 residues. The V and J ends lost 6 bases and 2 bases, in that order; junction bases with no gene match: 5. The CDR3 coding sequence is TGTGCCAGCAGCCGGACAGGGTCTCAAGAGACCCAGTACTTC. Translated, it gives CASSRTGSQETQYF.

This chain joins TRBV5-1 and TRBJ2-5, with 7 bases lining up with TRBD2. The CDR3 has 17 residues. From germline, CDR1 is SGHRS and CDR2 YFSETQ. Trimming took 4 bases from V and 4 from J; bases not matched to a gene: 16. This CDR3 is CASSPYPFAGAGETQYF. The CDR3 nucleotides read TGCGCCAGCAGCCCCTACCCCTTCGCGGGAGCGGGAGAGACCCAGTACTTC.